Listed below are T cell receptor beta chains from one sample, sequenced in a study of early T cells in non-severe SARS-CoV-2 infection. In TCRdb, the 5' RACE reads were re-called with MiXCR into one record per CDR3 protein. The sample yields tens of thousands of distinct CDR3 sequences, 6.8% seen once. This specimen was whole blood, taken at baseline. Every receptor here comes from an adult who was a healthcare worker with PCR-confirmed SARS-CoV-2 infection or an uninfected control (not recorded which). The CDR3 runs from the conserved cysteine through the conserved F or W. D genes are given only for firm matches. The size field is filled for only some rows; it gives once, few, many or a size class.

v_call	j_call	clone_size	d_call	cdr3_aa	cdr3_nt
TRBV11-2	TRBJ2-2	.	TRBD2	CASSPPLAENTGELFF	TGTGCCAGCAGTCCACCACTAGCGGAAAACACCGGGGAGCTGTTTTTT
TRBV12-3/TRBV12-4	TRBJ1-5	.	.	CASSFRKGIGGAKNQPQHF	TGTGCCAGCAGTTTTCGTAAGGGTATTGGAGGGGCTAAAAATCAGCCCCAGCATTTT
TRBV30	TRBJ2-7	many	.	CAWGSTGSLTYEQYF	TGTGCCTGGGGCAGTACGGGATCGCTTACCTACGAGCAGTACTTC
TRBV4-1	TRBJ1-6	few	.	CASSQELGSYNSPLHF	TGCGCCAGCAGCCAAGAGCTGGGCTCCTATAATTCACCCCTCCACTTT
TRBV27	TRBJ1-5	many	.	CASSLLGRRNQPQHF	TGTGCCAGCAGTTTATTAGGACGGCGCAATCAGCCCCAGCATTTT
TRBV23-1	TRBJ1-4	.	.	CASSHPVQDYEKLFF	TGCGCCAGCAGTCACCCGGTCCAGGACTATGAAAAACTGTTTTTT
TRBV28	TRBJ2-7	.	.	CASSPSMGRGMQQYF	TGTGCCAGCAGTCCCTCGATGGGCAGGGGCATGCAGCAGTACTTC
TRBV7-2	TRBJ2-7	many	TRBD2	CASSPRLAGVHEQYF	TGTGCCAGCAGCCCGCGGCTAGCGGGAGTTCACGAGCAGTACTTC
TRBV20-1	TRBJ2-7	once	.	CSAALQGYEQYF	TGCAGTGCTGCACTTCAGGGCTACGAGCAGTACTTC
TRBV29-1	TRBJ2-7	many	.	CSVEFDGGGTYEQYF	TGCAGCGTTGAGTTCGATGGGGGCGGGACCTACGAGCAGTACTTC
TRBV7-8	TRBJ2-1	many	TRBD2	CASSLGLAGAREQFF	TGTGCCAGCAGCTTAGGACTAGCGGGAGCTCGGGAGCAGTTCTTC
TRBV12-3/TRBV12-4	TRBJ1-1	many	.	CASSFFGGSNTEAFF	TGTGCCAGCAGTTTCTTCGGAGGTTCAAACACTGAAGCTTTCTTT
TRBV28	TRBJ2-3	.	.	CASRFTRATDTQYF	TGTGCCAGCAGGTTCACGAGGGCAACAGATACGCAGTATTTT
TRBV5-6	TRBJ1-4	.	.	CASSLDPPRGGYEKLFF	TGTGCCAGCAGCCTGGACCCCCCGAGGGGTGGGTATGAAAAACTGTTTTTT
TRBV7-3	TRBJ1-1	many	TRBD1	CASSVGTGRSGLKDTEAFF	TGTGCCAGCAGCGTTGGGACAGGGAGGTCTGGGCTGAAGGACACTGAAGCTTTCTTT
TRBV19	TRBJ2-1	.	TRBD2	CASTRQGGRDNEQFF	TGTGCCAGTACCCGCCAAGGCGGGAGGGATAATGAGCAGTTCTTC